Presented here are 8 T cell receptor beta chains from one specimen sequenced in a study of molecular identifiers for immune sequencing clone quantification. TCRdb ran MiXCR on the PCR reads and lists one entry per CDR3 protein. There are around 40,000 distinct CDR3 sequences in the sample; roughly a fifth occur only once, and under 1.3% lies in the top ten. The specimen sequenced was naive CD8+ T cells from blood, with Jurkat cell RNA spiked in. Subset reported: FACS-sorted CD8+CD4-CCR7+CD45RA+ naive T cells. The source of these receptors is a human donor in good health. Some libraries in this study had Jurkat cell RNA spiked in.

This clonotype was detected many times. J is TRBJ2-7 and V is TRBV19; 7 bases are a match to TRBD1. The CDR3 has 13 residues. The trim removed 5 bases at V and 2 bases at J, leaving 3 bases unmatched. Per germline, CDR1 LNHDA and CDR2 SQIVND (reference sequence). This CDR3 reads CASSPGTAYEQYF. The CDR3, as DNA: TGTGCCAGTAGTCCCGGGACAGCCTACGAGCAGTACTTC.

The chain carries TRBV7-9 and TRBJ1-1; 8 bases match TRBD1. V was clipped by 5 bases and J by 5 bases; unmatched bases: 7. CDR1 is SEHNR, CDR2 FQNEAQ, per germline (reference sequence). The CDR3 contains 14 residues. CDR3 in DNA: TGTGCCAGCAGCACACAGGGGGATGGTACTGAAGCTTTCTTT. Translation gives CASSTQGDGTEAFF.

This clonotype is medium-sized. J is TRBJ2-3 and V is TRBV29-1; D assignment may be TRBD1 or TRBD2 (5 bases each). This CDR3 spans 10 amino acids. Germline V gives CDR1 SQVTM, CDR2 ANQGSEA. Between the trimmed V and J ends, which lost 6 bases and 11 bases, there was a span of 12 bases. CDR3 amino acids: CSVRDPRQYF. In DNA, the CDR3 is TGCAGCGTCCGGGACCCCAGGCAGTATTTT.

In its sample, this clonotype was seen many times. V and J are TRBV23-1 and TRBJ1-5; perhaps TRBD1 as D (6 bases). TRBV23-1 is reported as an ORF; its role is uncertain. Trimming took off 0 bases at V and 2 bases at J, with 17 bases between the two ends. The CDR3 runs 18 residues. The CDR3 here is CASSQSAQAGEGNQPQHF. For the CDR3, the DNA is TGCGCCAGCAGTCAATCCGCTCAGGCAGGGGAGGGCAATCAGCCCCAGCATTTT.

This clonotype appeared many times. The chain employs TRBV13 and TRBJ2-5, with TRBD1 matching 7 bases. The CDR3 consists of 14 residues. Trimming took 8 bases from V and 1 from J; bases not matched to a gene: 7. The germline CDR1 and CDR2 sequences are PRHDT and FYEKMQ (reference sequence). CDR3 in DNA: TGTGCCAGCGGACAGAGGACAGGCCAAGAGACCCAGTACTTC. As protein: CASGQRTGQETQYF.

This clonotype has ten or more counts. The chain uses TRBV6-6 and TRBJ2-5; D remains unclear. The CDR3 has 12 residues. Germline CDR1 reads MNHNY; CDR2 reads SVGAGI (reference sequence). V was trimmed by 7 bases and J by 0 bases, leaving 6 bases between them. CDR3 bases: TGTGCCAGCATGGGGTACCAAGAGACCCAGTACTTC. As protein: CASMGYQETQYF.

Many counts were recorded for this clonotype. The chain links TRBV20-1 to TRBJ1-5; D call uncertain. The length of the CDR3 is 14 residues. The germline gives CDR1 DFQATT, CDR2 SNEGSKA (reference sequence). V lost 6 bases to trimming and J lost 1 base, with 13 bases between them. Written as DNA, the CDR3 is TGCAGTGCCCCATCAATCGACAGCAATCAGCCCCAGCATTTT. Translated, it gives CSAPSIDSNQPQHF.

This clonotype was picked up many times. The rearrangement links TRBV4-1 to TRBJ2-7; perhaps TRBD2 as D (5 bases). Germline CDR1 and CDR2: MGHRA and YSYEKL. The length of the CDR3 is 14 residues. Trimming pared 0 bases from V and 2 bases from J, leaving 8 bases between. The DNA of the CDR3 is TGCGCCAGCAGCCAAGAGAGCGGAACCTACGAGCAGTACTTC. Its protein product is CASSQESGTYEQYF.